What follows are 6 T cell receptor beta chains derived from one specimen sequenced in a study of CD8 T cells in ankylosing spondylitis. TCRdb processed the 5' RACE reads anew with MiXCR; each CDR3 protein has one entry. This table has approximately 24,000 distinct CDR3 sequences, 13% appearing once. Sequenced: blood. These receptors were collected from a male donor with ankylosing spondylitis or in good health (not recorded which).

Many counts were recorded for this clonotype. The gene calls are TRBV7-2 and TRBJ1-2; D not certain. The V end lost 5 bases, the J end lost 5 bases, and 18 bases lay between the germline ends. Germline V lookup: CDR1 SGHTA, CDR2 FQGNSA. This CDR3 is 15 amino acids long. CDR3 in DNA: TGTGCCAGCAGCCCACGAACGGGCCCCCCTTATGGCTACACCTTC. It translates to CASSPRTGPPYGYTF.

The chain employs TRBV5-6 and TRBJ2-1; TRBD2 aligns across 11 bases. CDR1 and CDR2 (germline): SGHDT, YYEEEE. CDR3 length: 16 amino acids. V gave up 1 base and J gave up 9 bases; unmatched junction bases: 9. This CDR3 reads CASSLIAGGLLTEQFF. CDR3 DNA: TGTGCCAGCAGCTTGATAGCGGGAGGGCTTTTGACTGAGCAGTTCTTC.

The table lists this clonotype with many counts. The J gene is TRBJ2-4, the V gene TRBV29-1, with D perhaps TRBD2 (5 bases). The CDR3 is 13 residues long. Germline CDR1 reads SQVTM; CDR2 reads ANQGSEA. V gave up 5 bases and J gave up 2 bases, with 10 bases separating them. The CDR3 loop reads CSVSGSTKNIQYF. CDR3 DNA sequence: TGCAGCGTTAGCGGCAGTACCAAAAACATTCAGTACTTC. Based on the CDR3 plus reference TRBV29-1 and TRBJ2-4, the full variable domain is SAVISQKPSRDICQRGTSLTIQCQVDSQVTMMFWYRQQPGQSLTLIATANQGSEATYESGFVIDKFPISRPNLTFSTLTVSNMSPEDSSIYLCSVSGSTKNIQYFGAGTRLSVL.

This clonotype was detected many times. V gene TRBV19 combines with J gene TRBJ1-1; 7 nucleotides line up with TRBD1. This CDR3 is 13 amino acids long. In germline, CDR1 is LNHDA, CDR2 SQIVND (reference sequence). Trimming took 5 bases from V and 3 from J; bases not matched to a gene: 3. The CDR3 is CASSSTGDTEAFF. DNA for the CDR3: TGTGCCAGTAGTTCCACAGGGGACACTGAAGCTTTCTTT.

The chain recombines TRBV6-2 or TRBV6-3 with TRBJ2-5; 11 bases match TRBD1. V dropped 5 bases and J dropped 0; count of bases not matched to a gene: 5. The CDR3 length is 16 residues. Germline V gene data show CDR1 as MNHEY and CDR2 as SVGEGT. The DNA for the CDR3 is TGTGCCAGCAGTCCCAGGACAGGGGGCTACCAAGAGACCCAGTACTTC. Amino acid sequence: CASSPRTGGYQETQYF.

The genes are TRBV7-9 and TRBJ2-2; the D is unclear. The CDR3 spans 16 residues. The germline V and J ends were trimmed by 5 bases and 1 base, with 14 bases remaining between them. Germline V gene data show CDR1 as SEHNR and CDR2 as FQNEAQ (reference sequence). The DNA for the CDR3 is TGTGCCAGCAGCCCCGTTGCGATGCTGAACACCGGGGAGCTGTTTTTT. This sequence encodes CASSPVAMLNTGELFF.